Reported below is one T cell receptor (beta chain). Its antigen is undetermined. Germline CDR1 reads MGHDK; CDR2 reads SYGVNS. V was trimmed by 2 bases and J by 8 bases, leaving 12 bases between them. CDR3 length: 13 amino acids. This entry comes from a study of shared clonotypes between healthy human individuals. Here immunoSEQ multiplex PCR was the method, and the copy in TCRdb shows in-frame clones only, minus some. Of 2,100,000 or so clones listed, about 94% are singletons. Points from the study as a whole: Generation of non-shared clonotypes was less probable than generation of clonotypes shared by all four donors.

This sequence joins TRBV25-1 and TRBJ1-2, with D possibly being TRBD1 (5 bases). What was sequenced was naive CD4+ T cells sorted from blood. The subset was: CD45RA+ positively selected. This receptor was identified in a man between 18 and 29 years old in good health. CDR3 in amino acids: CASSEPGPGGYTF. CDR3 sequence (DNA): TGTGCCAGCAGTGAACCGGGACCGGGGGGCTACACCTTC.